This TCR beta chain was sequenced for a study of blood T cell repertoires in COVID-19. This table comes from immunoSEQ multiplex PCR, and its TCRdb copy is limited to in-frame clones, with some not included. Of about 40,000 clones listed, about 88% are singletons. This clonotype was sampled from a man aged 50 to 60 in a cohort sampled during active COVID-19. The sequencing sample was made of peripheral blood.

The CDR3 DNA is TGTGCCAGCAGCTTATCCGGGAGCTCCTACAATGAGCAGTTCTTC. It translates to CASSLSGSSYNEQFF. The chain recombines TRBV7-3 with TRBJ2-1; the D gene is possibly TRBD2 (6 bases). Trimming cost V 2 bases and J 0 bases, with 8 bases left between them. Germline lookup yields CDR1 SGHTA and CDR2 FQGTGA. The CDR3 totals 15 residues. The full variable domain, its missing parts supplied by reference TRBV7-3 and TRBJ2-1, is GAGVSQTPSNKVTEKGKYVELRCDPISGHTALYWYRQSLGQGPEFLIYFQGTGAADDSGLPNDRFFAVRPEGSVSTLKIQRTERGDSAVYLCASSLSGSSYNEQFFGPGTRLTVL.